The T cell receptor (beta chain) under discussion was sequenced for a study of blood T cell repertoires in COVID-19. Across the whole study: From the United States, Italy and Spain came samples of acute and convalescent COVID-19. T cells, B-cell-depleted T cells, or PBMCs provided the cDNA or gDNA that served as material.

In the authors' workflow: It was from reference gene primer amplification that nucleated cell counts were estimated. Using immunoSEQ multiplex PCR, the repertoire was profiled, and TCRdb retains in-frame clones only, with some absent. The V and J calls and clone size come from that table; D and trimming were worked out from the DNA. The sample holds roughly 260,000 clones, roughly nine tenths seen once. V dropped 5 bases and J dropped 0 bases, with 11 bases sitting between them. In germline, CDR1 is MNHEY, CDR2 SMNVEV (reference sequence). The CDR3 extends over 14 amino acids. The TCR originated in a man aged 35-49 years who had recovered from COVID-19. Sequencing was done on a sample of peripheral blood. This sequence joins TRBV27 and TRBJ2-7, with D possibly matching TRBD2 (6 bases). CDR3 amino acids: CASSPHGSSYEQYF. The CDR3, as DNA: TGTGCCAGCAGTCCCCACGGGAGCTCCTACGAGCAGTACTTC.